This T cell receptor (beta chain) was found in a study of control samples from healthy donors and cancer patients. The assay was immunoSEQ multiplex PCR, and TCRdb's table has in-frame clones only and misses some. The table shows tens of thousands of clones, with approximately 87% occurring only once. The sample comprised PBMCs. The source of this sequence is a woman aged 40 to 49 with lung cancer.

CDR3 DNA: TGTGCCAGCAGTCTAGGGACAGAGAACACTGAAGCTTTCTTT. It specifies CASSLGTENTEAFF. V usage is TRBV7-3 and J usage is TRBJ1-1; 7 positions match TRBD1. The ends lost 6 bases at V and 1 base at J; junction bases unmatched: 5. This CDR3 is built from 14 residues. Germline lookup yields CDR1 SGHTA and CDR2 FQGTGA.